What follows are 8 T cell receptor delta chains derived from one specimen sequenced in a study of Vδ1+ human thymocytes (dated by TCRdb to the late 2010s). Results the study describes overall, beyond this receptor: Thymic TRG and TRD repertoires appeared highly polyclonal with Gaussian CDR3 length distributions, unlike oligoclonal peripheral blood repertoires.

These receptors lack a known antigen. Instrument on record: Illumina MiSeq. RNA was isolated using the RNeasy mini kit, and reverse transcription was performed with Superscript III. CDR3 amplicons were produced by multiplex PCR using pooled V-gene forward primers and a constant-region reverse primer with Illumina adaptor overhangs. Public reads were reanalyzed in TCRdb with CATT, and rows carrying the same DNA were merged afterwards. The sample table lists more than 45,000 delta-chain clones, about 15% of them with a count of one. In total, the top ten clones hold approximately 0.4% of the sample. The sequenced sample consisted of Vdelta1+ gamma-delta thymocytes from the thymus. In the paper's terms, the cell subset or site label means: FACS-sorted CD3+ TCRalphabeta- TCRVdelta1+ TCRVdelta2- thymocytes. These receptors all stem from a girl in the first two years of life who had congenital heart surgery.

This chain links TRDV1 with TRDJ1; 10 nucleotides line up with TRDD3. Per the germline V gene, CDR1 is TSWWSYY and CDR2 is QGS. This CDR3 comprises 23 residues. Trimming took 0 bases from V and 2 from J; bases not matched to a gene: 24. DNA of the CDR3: TGTGCTCTTGGGGAACTGCGTTTCCTTCCCCGGGGGATACGCGTAGTTGGGACCGATAAACTCATCTTT. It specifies CALGELRFLPRGIRVVGTDKLIF.

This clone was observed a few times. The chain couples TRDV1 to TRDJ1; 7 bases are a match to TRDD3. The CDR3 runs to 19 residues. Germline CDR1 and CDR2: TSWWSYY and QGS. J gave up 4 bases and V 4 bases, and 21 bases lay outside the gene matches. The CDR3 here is CALGGLVAGIQGPYDKLIF. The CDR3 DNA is TGTGCTCTTGGGGGGTTAGTCGCCGGGATACAGGGGCCTTACGATAAACTCATCTTT.

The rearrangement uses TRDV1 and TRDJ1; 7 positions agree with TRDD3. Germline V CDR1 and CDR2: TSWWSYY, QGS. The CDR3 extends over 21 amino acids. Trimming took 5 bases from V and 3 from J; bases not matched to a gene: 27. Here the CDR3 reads CALGLYDHYHLGYPGSDKLIF. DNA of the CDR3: TGTGCTCTTGGGCTATACGATCACTACCACTTGGGATACCCCGGCTCCGATAAACTCATCTTT.

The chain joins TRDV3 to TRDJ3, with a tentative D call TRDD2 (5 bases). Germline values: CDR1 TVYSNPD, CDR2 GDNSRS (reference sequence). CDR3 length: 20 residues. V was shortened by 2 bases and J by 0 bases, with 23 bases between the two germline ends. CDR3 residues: CAFFPTNEGPSSWDTRQMFF. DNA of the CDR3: TGTGCCTTTTTCCCTACCAACGAGGGCCCTAGCTCCTGGGACACCCGACAGATGTTTTTC.

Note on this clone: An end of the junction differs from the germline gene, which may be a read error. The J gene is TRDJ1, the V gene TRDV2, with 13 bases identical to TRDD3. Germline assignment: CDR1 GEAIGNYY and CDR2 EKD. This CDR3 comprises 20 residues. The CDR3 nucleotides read TGTGCCTGTGACACCTTAACTGGGGGATACGGGGGTGCGAGGACCGGTAAACTCATCTTT. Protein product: CACDTLTGGYGGARTGKLIF.

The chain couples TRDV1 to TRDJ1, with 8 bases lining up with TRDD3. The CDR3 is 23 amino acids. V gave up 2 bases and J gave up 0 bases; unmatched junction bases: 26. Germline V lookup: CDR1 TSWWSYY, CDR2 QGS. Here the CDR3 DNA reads TGTGCTCTTGGGGAAAGTACTCCTGGTTCCCTTGCACTGGGGGTGTGGTACACCGATAAACTCATCTTT. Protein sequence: CALGESTPGSLALGVWYTDKLIF.

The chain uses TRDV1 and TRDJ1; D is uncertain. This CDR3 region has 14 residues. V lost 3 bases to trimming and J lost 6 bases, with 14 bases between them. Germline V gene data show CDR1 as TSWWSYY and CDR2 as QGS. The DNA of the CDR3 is TGTGCTCTTGGGGACCTCCTTGGGTGGAATAAACTCATCTTT. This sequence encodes CALGDLLGWNKLIF.

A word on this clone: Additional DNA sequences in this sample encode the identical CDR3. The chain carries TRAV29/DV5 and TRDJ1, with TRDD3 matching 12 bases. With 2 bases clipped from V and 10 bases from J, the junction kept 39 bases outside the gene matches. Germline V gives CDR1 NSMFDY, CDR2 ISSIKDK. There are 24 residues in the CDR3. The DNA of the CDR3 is TGTGCAGCAAGACCCGAATTACCACCTTCCTACTGGGGGATACTCACGACGAACCGGCGTTCACTCATCTTT. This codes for CAARPELPPSYWGILTTNRRSLIF.